The 11 T cell receptor beta chains presented below share a single source sample, sequenced in a study of blood T cell repertoires in COVID-19. The assay was immunoSEQ multiplex PCR, and TCRdb's table has in-frame clones only and misses some. The table includes just over 250,000 clones, about nine tenths detected once. Input material: peripheral blood. These TCRs come from a person aged 18 to 30 with COVID-19, enrolled during active disease.

This chain connects TRBV9 to TRBJ1-2, with D perhaps matching TRBD1 (6 bases). Trimming took 3 bases from V and 4 from J, leaving 10 bases between them. Germline assignment: CDR1 SGDLS and CDR2 YYNGEE. The CDR3 is 13 residues long. For the CDR3, the DNA is TGTGCCAGCAGCGGGGACACAAGCTATGGCTACACCTTC. Translated, it gives CASSGDTSYGYTF.

The rearrangement joins TRBV7-2 to TRBJ1-2, with 7 bases aligning to TRBD1. The CDR3 covers 15 residues. Trimming cost V 6 bases and J 0 bases; bases outside gene matches: 7. CDR1 and CDR2 from the germline V gene are SGHTA and FQGNSA. CDR3 coding DNA: TGTGCCAGCAGGTCCGGGACAGCCTCTAACTATGGCTACACCTTC. Its protein product is CASRSGTASNYGYTF.

The chain couples TRBV27 to TRBJ2-7, with 8 nucleotides matching TRBD2. Germline V CDR1 and CDR2: MNHEY, SMNVEV (reference sequence). The V gene end was trimmed by 3 bases and the J gene end by 4 bases; junction bases not matched to a gene: 8. The CDR3 has 15 residues. CDR3 in DNA: TGTGCCAGCAGTTTGATCGGGACTAGGGGGTACGAGCAGTACTTC. Protein product: CASSLIGTRGYEQYF.

The chain combines TRBV29-1 with TRBJ2-7; D gene ambiguous. The V end lost 4 bases, the J end lost 6 bases, and 7 bases lay between the germline ends. This CDR3 has 10 amino acids. Germline V CDR1 and CDR2: SQVTM, ANQGSEA. The CDR3 reads CSVATPEQYF. For the CDR3, the DNA is TGCAGCGTTGCAACACCCGAGCAGTACTTC.

The chain uses TRBV2 and TRBJ2-5, with D possibly matching TRBD2 (6 bases). The CDR3 is made up of 15 amino acids. The germline gives CDR1 SNHLY, CDR2 FYNNEI. V lost 5 bases and J 1 base, leaving 14 bases between the germline ends. In nucleotides, the CDR3 is TGTGCCAGCAGTAAGGGGCGGGGTCCCCAAGAGACCCAGTACTTC. Its protein product is CASSKGRGPQETQYF.

Only one count was recorded for this clone. V usage is TRBV12-3 or TRBV12-4 and J usage is TRBJ2-1; 11 nucleotides agree with TRBD2. V lost 4 bases to trimming and J lost 14 bases; unmatched junction nucleotides: 4. CDR3 length: 12 residues. CDR3 residues: CASSYSGRAEFF. The CDR3 DNA follows: TGTGCCAGCAGTTATAGCGGGAGGGCCGAGTTCTTC.

V gene TRBV18 combines with J gene TRBJ1-1; D is ambiguous. The V end lost 3 bases, the J end lost 2 bases, and 7 bases lay between the germline ends. The CDR3 length is 13 residues. CDR1 and CDR2 from the germline V gene are KGHSH and LQKENI. The CDR3: CASSPSANTEAFF. The CDR3 DNA reads as TGTGCCAGCTCACCGAGTGCTAACACTGAAGCTTTCTTT.

To note about this clone: This CDR3 is also generated by other DNA sequences in the sample. The chain employs TRBV5-4 and TRBJ2-7, with TRBD1 identical over 8 bases. The CDR3 covers 14 residues. The V gene end was trimmed by 2 bases and the J gene end by 1 base; junction bases not matched to a gene: 2. CDR1 and CDR2 (germline): SGHNT, YYREEE (reference sequence). The CDR3 DNA follows: TGTGCCAGCAGCTTCGGACAGGGATCCTACGAGCAGTACTTC. Translating it yields CASSFGQGSYEQYF. Looking up the rest from reference TRBV5-4 and TRBJ2-7 gives the full variable domain: ETGVTQSPTHLIKTRGQQVTLRCSSQSGHNTVSWYQQALGQGPQFIFQYYREEENGRGNFPPRFSGLQFPNYSSELNVNALELDDSALYLCASSFGQGSYEQYFGPGTRLTVT.

The CDR3 DNA sequence: TGTGCCAGCAGTTACTTTGGGGGGGAAAAACTGTTTTTT. Translated, it gives CASSYFGGEKLFF. The chain carries TRBV6-6 and TRBJ1-4, with a weak D call TRBD1 (5 bases). CDR1 MNHNY and CDR2 SVGAGI come from the germline V gene (reference sequence). The CDR3 is 13 amino acids. The V end lost 1 base, the J end lost 8 bases, and 8 bases lay between the germline ends.

The chain is built from TRBV11-2 and TRBJ2-7, with 7 bases aligning to TRBD2. From germline, CDR1 is SGHAT and CDR2 FQNNGV. J was trimmed by 7 bases and V by 1 base; bases with no gene match: 4. The CDR3 sequence is 13 residues long. CDR3 sequence reads: CASSLVGRVEQYF. In nucleotides, the CDR3 is TGTGCCAGCAGCTTAGTGGGGAGGGTTGAGCAGTACTTC. Full variable domain (rest looked up from reference TRBV11-2 and TRBJ2-7): EAGVAQSPRYKIIEKRQSVAFWCNPISGHATLYWYQQILGQGPKLLIQFQNNGVVDDSQLPKDRFSAERLKGVDSTLKIQPAKLEDSAVYLCASSLVGRVEQYFGPGTRLTVT.

V is TRBV5-1 and J is TRBJ1-6; TRBD1 might be the D (6 bases). The germline V and J ends were trimmed by 4 bases and 13 bases, with 15 bases remaining between them. The CDR3 consists of 13 residues. Germline V gene sequence: CDR1 SGHRS, CDR2 YFSETQ. CDR3 sequence (DNA): TGCGCCAGCAGCCCGGACAGCGCCTCTCCCCTCCACTTT. Its translation: CASSPDSASPLHF.